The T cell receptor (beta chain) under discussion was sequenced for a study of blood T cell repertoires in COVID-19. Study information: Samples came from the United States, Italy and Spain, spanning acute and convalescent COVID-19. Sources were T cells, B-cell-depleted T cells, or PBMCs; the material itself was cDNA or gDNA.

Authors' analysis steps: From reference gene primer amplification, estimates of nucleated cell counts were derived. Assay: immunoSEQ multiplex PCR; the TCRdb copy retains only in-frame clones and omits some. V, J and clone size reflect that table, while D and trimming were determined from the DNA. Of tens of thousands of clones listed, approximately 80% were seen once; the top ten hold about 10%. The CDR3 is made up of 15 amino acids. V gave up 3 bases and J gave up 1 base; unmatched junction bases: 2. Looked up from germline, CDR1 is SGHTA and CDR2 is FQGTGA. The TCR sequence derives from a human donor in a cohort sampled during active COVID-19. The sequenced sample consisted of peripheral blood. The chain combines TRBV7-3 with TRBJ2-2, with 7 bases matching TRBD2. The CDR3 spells CASSLSSGNTGELFF. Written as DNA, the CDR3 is TGTGCCAGCAGCTTGTCTAGCGGGAACACCGGGGAGCTGTTTTTT. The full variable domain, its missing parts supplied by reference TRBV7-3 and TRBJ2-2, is GAGVSQTPSNKVTEKGKYVELRCDPISGHTALYWYRQSLGQGPEFLIYFQGTGAADDSGLPNDRFFAVRPEGSVSTLKIQRTERGDSAVYLCASSLSSGNTGELFFGEGSRLTVL.